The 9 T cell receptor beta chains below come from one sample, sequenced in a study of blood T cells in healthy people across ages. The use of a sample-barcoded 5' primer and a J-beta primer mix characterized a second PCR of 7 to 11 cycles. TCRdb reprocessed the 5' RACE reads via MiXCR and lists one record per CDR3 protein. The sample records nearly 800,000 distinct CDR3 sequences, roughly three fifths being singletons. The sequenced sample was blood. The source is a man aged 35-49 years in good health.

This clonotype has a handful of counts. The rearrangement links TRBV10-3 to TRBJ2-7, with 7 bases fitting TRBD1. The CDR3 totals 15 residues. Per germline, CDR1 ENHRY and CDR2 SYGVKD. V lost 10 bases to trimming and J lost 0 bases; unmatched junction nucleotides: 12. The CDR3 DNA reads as TGTGCCACCATCGCAGGGACAGCCCACTCCTACGAGCAGTACTTC. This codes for CATIAGTAHSYEQYF.

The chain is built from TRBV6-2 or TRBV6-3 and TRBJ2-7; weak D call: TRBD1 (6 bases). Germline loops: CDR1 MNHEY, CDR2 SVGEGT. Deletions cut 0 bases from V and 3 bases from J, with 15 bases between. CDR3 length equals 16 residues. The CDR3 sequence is CASSYSPAGVNYEQYF. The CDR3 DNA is TGTGCCAGCAGTTACTCCCCGGCAGGGGTAAACTACGAGCAGTACTTC.

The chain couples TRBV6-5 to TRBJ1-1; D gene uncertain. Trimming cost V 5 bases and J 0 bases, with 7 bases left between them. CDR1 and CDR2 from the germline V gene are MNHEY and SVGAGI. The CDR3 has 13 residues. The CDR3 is CASSVLLNTEAFF. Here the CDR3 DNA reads TGTGCCAGCAGTGTACTTTTGAACACTGAAGCTTTCTTT.

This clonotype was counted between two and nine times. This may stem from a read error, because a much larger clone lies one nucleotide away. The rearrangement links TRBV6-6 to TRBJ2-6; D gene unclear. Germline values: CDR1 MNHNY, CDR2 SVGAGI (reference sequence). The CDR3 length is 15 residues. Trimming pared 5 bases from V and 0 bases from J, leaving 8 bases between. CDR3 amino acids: CASSKDVSGANVLTF. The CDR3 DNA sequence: TGTGCCAGCAGTAAGGACGTCTCTGGGGCCAACGTCCTGACTTTC.

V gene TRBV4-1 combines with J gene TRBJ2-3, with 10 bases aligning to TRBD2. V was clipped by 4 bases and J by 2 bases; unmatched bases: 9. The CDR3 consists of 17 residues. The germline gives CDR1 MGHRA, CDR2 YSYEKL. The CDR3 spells CASSPGFLAGDTDTQYF. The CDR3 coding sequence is TGCGCCAGCAGCCCGGGGTTCCTAGCGGGGGACACAGATACGCAGTATTTT.

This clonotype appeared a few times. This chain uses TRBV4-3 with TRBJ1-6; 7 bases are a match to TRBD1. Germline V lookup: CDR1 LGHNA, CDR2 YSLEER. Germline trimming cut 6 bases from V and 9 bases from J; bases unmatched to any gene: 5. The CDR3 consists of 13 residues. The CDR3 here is CASSLKGASPLHF. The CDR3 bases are TGCGCCAGCAGTCTCAAGGGGGCTTCACCCCTCCACTTT.

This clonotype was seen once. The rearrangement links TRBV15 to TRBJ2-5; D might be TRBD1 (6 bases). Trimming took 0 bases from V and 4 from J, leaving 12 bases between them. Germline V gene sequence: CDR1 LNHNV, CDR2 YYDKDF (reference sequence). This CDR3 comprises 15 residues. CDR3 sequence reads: CATSRDKVRGETQYF. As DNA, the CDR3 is TGTGCCACCAGCAGAGATAAAGTCAGGGGAGAGACCCAGTACTTC.

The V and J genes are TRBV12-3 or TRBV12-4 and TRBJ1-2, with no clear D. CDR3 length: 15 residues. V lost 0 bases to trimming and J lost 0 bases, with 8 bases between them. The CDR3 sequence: CASSLAALANYGYTF. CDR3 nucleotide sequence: TGTGCCAGCAGTTTAGCGGCACTAGCTAACTATGGCTACACCTTC.

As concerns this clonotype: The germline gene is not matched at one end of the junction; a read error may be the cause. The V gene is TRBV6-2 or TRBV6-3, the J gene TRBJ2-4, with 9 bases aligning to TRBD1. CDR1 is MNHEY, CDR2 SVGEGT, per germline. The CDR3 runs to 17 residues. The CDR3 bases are TGTACCAGCAGATCGAACGGGACAGGGAAAGCCAAAAACATTCGGTACTTC. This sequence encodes CTSRSNGTGKAKNIRYF.